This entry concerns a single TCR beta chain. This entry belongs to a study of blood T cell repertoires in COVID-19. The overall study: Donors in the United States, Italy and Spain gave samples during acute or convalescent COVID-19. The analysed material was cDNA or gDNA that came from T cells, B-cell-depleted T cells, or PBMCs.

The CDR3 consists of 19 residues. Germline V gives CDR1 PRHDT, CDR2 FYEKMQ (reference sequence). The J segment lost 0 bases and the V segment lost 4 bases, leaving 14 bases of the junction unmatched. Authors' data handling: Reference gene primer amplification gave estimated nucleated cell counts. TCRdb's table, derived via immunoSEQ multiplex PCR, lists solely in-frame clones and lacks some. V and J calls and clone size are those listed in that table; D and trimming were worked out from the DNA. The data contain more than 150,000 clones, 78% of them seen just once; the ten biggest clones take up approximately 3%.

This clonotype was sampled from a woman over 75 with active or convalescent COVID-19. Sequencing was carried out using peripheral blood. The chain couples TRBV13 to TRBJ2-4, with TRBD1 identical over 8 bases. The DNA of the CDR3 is TGTGCCAGCAGCTATTCGGGACAGGCGACCCTACTAGCCAAAAACATTCAGTACTTC. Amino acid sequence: CASSYSGQATLLAKNIQYF.